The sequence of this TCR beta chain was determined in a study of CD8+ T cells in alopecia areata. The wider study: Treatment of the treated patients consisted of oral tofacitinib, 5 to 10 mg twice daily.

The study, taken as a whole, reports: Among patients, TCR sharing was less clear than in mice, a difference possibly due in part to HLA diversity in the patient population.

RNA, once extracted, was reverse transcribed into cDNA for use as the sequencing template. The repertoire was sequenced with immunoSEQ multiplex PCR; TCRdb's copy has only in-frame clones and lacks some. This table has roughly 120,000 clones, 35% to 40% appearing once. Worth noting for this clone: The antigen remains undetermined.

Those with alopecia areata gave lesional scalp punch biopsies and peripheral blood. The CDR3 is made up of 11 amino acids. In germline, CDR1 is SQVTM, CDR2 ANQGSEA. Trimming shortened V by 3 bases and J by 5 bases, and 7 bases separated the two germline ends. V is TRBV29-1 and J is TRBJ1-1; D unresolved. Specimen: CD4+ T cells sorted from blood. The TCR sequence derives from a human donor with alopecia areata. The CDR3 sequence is CSVESLTEAFF. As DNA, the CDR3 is TGCAGCGTTGAGAGCCTTACTGAAGCTTTCTTT. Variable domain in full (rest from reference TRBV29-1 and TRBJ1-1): SAVISQKPSRDICQRGTSLTIQCQVDSQVTMMFWYRQQPGQSLTLIATANQGSEATYESGFVIDKFPISRPNLTFSTLTVSNMSPEDSSIYLCSVESLTEAFFGQGTRLTVV.